The T cell receptor (beta chain) under discussion was sequenced for a study of PD-1 blockade in classical Hodgkin lymphoma. The data were produced by immunoSEQ multiplex PCR, yet TCRdb's version contains in-frame clones alone and is incomplete. This sample yields 50,000 to 65,000 clones, of which less than 95% are seen a single time; 10% belongs to the top ten. Following autologous stem cell transplantation, relapse occurred in every patient, and exposure to brentuximab vedotin varied. CDR1 MNHEY and CDR2 SVGAGI come from the germline V gene. CDR3 size: 13 residues. The V and J ends lost 3 bases and 7 bases respectively, with 9 bases between them. Study-level points and caveats: Patients with a complete response exhibited baseline diversity comparable to newly diagnosed patients. The drivers behind the repertoire differences, possibly disease activity or prior therapy, remain undefined. Reports described newly diagnosed patients as having lower baseline TCR diversity than healthy donors.

Comment on this clone: The antigen is unknown.

The sequence was obtained from a human donor with classical Hodgkin lymphoma. J is TRBJ1-4 and V is TRBV6-5; TRBD1 might be the D (6 bases). The input for sequencing was peripheral blood mononuclear cells (PBMCs), taken before the second cycle of nivolumab. CDR3 bases: TGTGCCAGCAGTTATACAGGGTTTGAAAAACTGTTTTTT. Encoded protein: CASSYTGFEKLFF.